This T cell receptor (beta chain) was profiled in a study of blood T cell repertoires in COVID-19. Germline V lookup: CDR1 ENHRY, CDR2 SYGVKD. V was clipped by 3 bases and J by 2 bases, with 16 bases between them. This CDR3 comprises 16 residues. Assay: immunoSEQ multiplex PCR; the TCRdb copy retains only in-frame clones and omits some. The sample lists about 59,000 clones, more than 60% seen once, with 18% in the top ten. J is TRBJ2-5 and V is TRBV10-3; tentatively, D is TRBD1 (6 bases). What was sequenced was peripheral blood. The sequence derives from a woman aged 45-65 years with active or convalescent COVID-19. The CDR3 sequence is CAISEIFQGMQETQYF. CDR3 DNA: TGTGCCATCAGTGAAATATTCCAGGGGATGCAAGAGACCCAGTACTTC.